Given below is one T cell receptor (beta chain) in context. CDR3 length: 13 residues. The germline gives CDR1 SEHNR, CDR2 FQNEAQ (reference sequence). The germline V and J ends were trimmed by 4 bases and 6 bases, with 13 bases remaining between them. This record comes from a study of blood T cells in healthy people across ages. A second PCR of roughly 7 to 11 cycles used a sample-barcoded 5' primer and a J-beta primer mix. All cDNA molecules were each tagged by a template-switch adaptor with 12 random nucleotides. Each sample provided no less than 2.5 million CDR3-containing paired-end reads. Each CDR3 protein gets one entry after TCRdb re-called the 5' RACE reads with MiXCR. The data contain 1.8 million or so distinct CDR3 sequences, roughly two fifths of them singletons. Each individual donor underwent a draw of approximately 9.6 milliliters of peripheral blood.

This chain links TRBV7-9 with TRBJ2-7, with D perhaps TRBD1 (5 bases). The source material was blood. The receptor was isolated from a human donor in good health. The CDR3, as DNA: TGTGCCAGCAGCTCGACAGACCCTCTCGAGCAGTACTTC. It is translated as CASSSTDPLEQYF.